This TCR beta chain was sequenced during a study of blood T cell repertoires in COVID-19. Across the whole study: Acute-phase and convalescent COVID-19 samples originated in the United States, Italy and Spain. T cells, B-cell-depleted T cells, or PBMCs provided the cDNA or gDNA that served as material.

In the authors' methods: By means of reference gene primer amplification, nucleated cell counts were estimated. Repertoires were generated with immunoSEQ multiplex PCR, while TCRdb's copy carries only in-frame clones and drops some. The D gene and trimming were derived from the DNA, and the V and J assignments and clone size from that table. Among about 360,000 clones listed, 70% to 90% were seen once. During active infection, Seattle patients enrolled and were then monitored through disease. This TCR was recovered from a woman aged 55 to 70 with COVID-19, enrolled during active disease. Material: peripheral blood.

The CDR3 sequence: CASSLNRGKGMNTEAFF. In DNA, the CDR3 is TGTGCCAGCTCGCTAAACAGGGGGAAAGGGATGAACACTGAAGCTTTCTTT. The rearrangement joins TRBV18 to TRBJ1-1, with 8 bases fitting TRBD1. Losses at the gene ends were 6 bases for V and 0 bases for J; bases not matched to a gene: 12. The CDR3 length is 17 residues. Germline values: CDR1 KGHSH, CDR2 LQKENI. Looking up the rest from reference TRBV18 and TRBJ1-1 gives the full variable domain: NAGVMQNPRHLVRRRGQEARLRCSPMKGHSHVYWYRQLPEEGLKFMVYLQKENIIDESGMPKERFSAEFPKEGPSILRIQQVVRGDSAAYFCASSLNRGKGMNTEAFFGQGTRLTVV.